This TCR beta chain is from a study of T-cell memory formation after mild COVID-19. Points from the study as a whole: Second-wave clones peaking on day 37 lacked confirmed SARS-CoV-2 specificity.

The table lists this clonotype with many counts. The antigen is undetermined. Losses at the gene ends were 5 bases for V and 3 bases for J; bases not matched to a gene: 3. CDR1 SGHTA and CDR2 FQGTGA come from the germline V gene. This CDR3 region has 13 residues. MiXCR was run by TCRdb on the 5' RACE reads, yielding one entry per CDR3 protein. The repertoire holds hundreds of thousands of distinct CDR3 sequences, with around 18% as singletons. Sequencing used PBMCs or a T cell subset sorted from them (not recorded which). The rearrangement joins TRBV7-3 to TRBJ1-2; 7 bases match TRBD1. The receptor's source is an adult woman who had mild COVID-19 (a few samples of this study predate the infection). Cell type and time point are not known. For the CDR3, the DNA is TGTGCCAGCAGCGGACAGGTGGACTATGGCTACACCTTC. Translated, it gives CASSGQVDYGYTF.